This T cell receptor beta chain was observed in a study of blood T cells in healthy people across ages. Ten or more counts support this clonotype. Its cognate antigen is unknown. Germline-derived CDR1 and CDR2 are ENHRY and SYGVKD. V was trimmed by 1 base and J by 5 bases, leaving 12 bases between them. The CDR3 sequence is 15 residues long. A second roughly 7 to 11 cycle PCR used barcoded and J-beta primers. TCRdb re-called the 5' RACE reads through MiXCR, storing one row per CDR3 protein. The sample has about 1.7 million distinct CDR3 sequences, 28% seen once; the top ten hold 6.5% to 8.5%. Donor samples were obtained from healthy Caucasian individuals from Russia, aged 6 to 90. Study-wide results and limits: With naive T cell percentage, TCR beta diversity showed a strong correlation. Those diversity estimates obtained from one million T cells were thought to be underestimates.

The clonotype comes from a woman aged 25 to 39 in good health. V is TRBV10-3 and J is TRBJ2-1, with a possible D match to TRBD2 (7 bases). Sequenced: blood. The chain's CDR3 is CAISEFGGADNEQFF. The CDR3 DNA is TGTGCCATCAGTGAGTTTGGGGGGGCCGACAATGAGCAGTTCTTC.